Shown below are 27 T cell receptor beta chains from a single sample sequenced in a study of Ad26.COV2.S vaccination and SARS-CoV-2 variants. Treatment denoted: about 20 received Ad26.COV2.S at low or high dose, single or two shots; about 5 received placebo; per-sample allocation not given. Each sample was drawn 63 days after the first injection (of vaccine or placebo). The repertoire was sequenced with immunoSEQ multiplex PCR; TCRdb's copy has only in-frame clones and lacks some. The sample lists hundreds of thousands of clones; over 75% were seen once. The material was peripheral blood, obtained in a trial of Ad26.COV2.S vaccine versus placebo. Receptors originate from a person aged 18-65 years who received the Ad26.COV2.S COVID-19 vaccine or a placebo.

The chain joins TRBV7-8 to TRBJ1-1; a possible D gene is TRBD1 (6 bases). V lost 7 bases and J 6 bases, leaving 12 bases between the germline ends. The CDR3 spans 12 residues. Looked up from germline, CDR1 is SGHVS and CDR2 is FQNEAQ. The CDR3 sequence is CASTGEGAEAFF. The CDR3 DNA sequence: TGTGCCAGCACCGGAGAGGGGGCTGAAGCTTTCTTT.

V is TRBV7-6 and J is TRBJ2-7; weak D call: TRBD2 (6 bases). Germline loops: CDR1 SGHVS, CDR2 FNYEAQ. CDR3 length: 12 residues. V shed 8 bases and J shed 1 base, with 9 bases lying between them. In DNA form, the CDR3 reads TGTGCCAGCGGAGGGTCTTCCTACGAGCAGTACTTC. It encodes CASGGSSYEQYF.

The chain couples TRBV27 to TRBJ2-1; 9 nucleotides agree with TRBD1. Trimming at V came to 6 bases and at J to 3 bases, leaving 6 bases not matched to a gene. This CDR3 has 15 residues. Germline V CDR1 and CDR2: MNHEY, SMNVEV (reference sequence). CDR3 coding DNA: TGTGCCAGCAGACATCCGGGACAGGGCTACAATGAGCAGTTCTTC. Translated, it gives CASRHPGQGYNEQFF.

This clone appeared a single time. The genes are TRBV7-2 and TRBJ2-6, with D maybe TRBD1 (5 bases). Trimming pared 6 bases from V and 0 bases from J, leaving 12 bases between. Germline V gene lookup returns CDR1 SGHTA and CDR2 FQGNSA. This CDR3 spans 16 amino acids. The CDR3 spells CASRRQPPSGANVLTF. The CDR3 coding sequence is TGTGCCAGCAGGAGACAGCCTCCCTCTGGGGCCAACGTCCTGACTTTC. Filled out from reference TRBV7-2 and TRBJ2-6, the complete variable domain reads GAGVSQSPSNKVTEKGKDVELRCDPISGHTALYWYRQSLGQGLEFLIYFQGNSAPDKSGLPSDRFSAERTGGSVSTLTIQRTQQEDSAVYLCASRRQPPSGANVLTFGAGSRLTVL.

V gene TRBV2 combines with J gene TRBJ2-3; possibly TRBD1 for D (5 bases). Germline V gives CDR1 SNHLY, CDR2 FYNNEI. Trimming cost V 4 bases and J 5 bases, with 10 bases left between them. This CDR3 contains 13 residues. This CDR3 is CASSVQGGDTQYF. The CDR3 region has the DNA TGTGCCAGCAGTGTTCAGGGTGGAGATACGCAGTATTTT.

The chain carries TRBV5-4 and TRBJ2-5; 9 bases are shared with TRBD1. There are 14 residues in the CDR3. The V and J ends lost 3 bases and 5 bases, in that order; junction bases with no gene match: 5. Per germline, CDR1 SGHNT and CDR2 YYREEE (reference sequence). This chain's CDR3 is CASSYRGRRETQYF. The CDR3 bases are TGTGCCAGCAGCTACAGGGGGCGTAGGGAGACCCAGTACTTC. Complete variable domain (other parts from reference TRBV5-4 and TRBJ2-5): ETGVTQSPTHLIKTRGQQVTLRCSSQSGHNTVSWYQQALGQGPQFIFQYYREEENGRGNFPPRFSGLQFPNYSSELNVNALELDDSALYLCASSYRGRRETQYFGPGTRLLVL.

V and J are TRBV19 and TRBJ1-6; 9 nucleotides align to TRBD1. Germline V gene sequence: CDR1 LNHDA, CDR2 SQIVND (reference sequence). Trimming took 3 bases from V and 9 from J; bases not matched to a gene: 3. The CDR3 length is 14 residues. The chain's CDR3 is CASSIGQGSSPLHF. CDR3 DNA: TGTGCCAGTAGTATCGGACAGGGGAGTTCACCCCTCCACTTT.

This rearrangement joins TRBV16 to TRBJ2-3, with 9 bases matching TRBD1. This CDR3 has 16 residues. V lost 4 bases and J lost 3; bases outside the gene matches: 8. Germline CDR1 reads KGHSY; CDR2 reads FQNENV. The CDR3 loop reads CASSPLQGAKTDTQYF. DNA for the CDR3: TGTGCCAGCAGCCCTTTACAGGGGGCGAAGACAGATACGCAGTATTTT.

This chain connects TRBV5-1 to TRBJ1-4; 8 nucleotides match TRBD1. CDR3 length equals 14 residues. Germline CDR1 and CDR2: SGHRS and YFSETQ. With V trimmed by 3 bases and J by 6 bases, 4 bases remained unmatched. The CDR3 loop reads CASSYGQGYEKLFF. As DNA, the CDR3 is TGCGCCAGCAGCTATGGACAGGGTTATGAAAAACTGTTTTTT.

The genes are TRBV7-9 and TRBJ2-1; D uncertain. The CDR3 extends over 12 amino acids. Deletions cut 6 bases from V and 7 bases from J, with 10 bases between. CDR1 is SEHNR, CDR2 FQNEAQ, per germline (reference sequence). The chain's CDR3 is CASSEDRNEQFF. CDR3 coding DNA: TGTGCCAGCAGTGAGGACCGAAATGAGCAGTTCTTC.

The chain uses TRBV11-2 and TRBJ1-3, with D perhaps matching TRBD1 (6 bases). The CDR3 contains 16 residues. Trimming took 2 bases from V and 0 from J, leaving 11 bases between them. Germline loops: CDR1 SGHAT, CDR2 FQNNGV. CDR3 residues: CASSLSQGLSGNTIYF. DNA for the CDR3: TGTGCCAGCAGCTTATCTCAGGGGCTCTCTGGAAACACCATATATTTT.

This rearrangement joins TRBV4-3 to TRBJ1-1; tentative D call: TRBD1 (6 bases). The CDR3 is 15 residues long. V was cut by 6 bases and J by 6 bases, with 20 bases left in between. Germline assignment: CDR1 LGHNA and CDR2 YSLEER. The CDR3, as DNA: TGCGCCAGCAGTCAGGGACACCTGGGGGTATCTGAAGCTTTCTTT. Translated: CASSQGHLGVSEAFF.

The rearrangement joins TRBV28 to TRBJ2-3; the match to TRBD2 covers 7 bases. Germline V CDR1 and CDR2: MDHEN, SYDVKM. V dropped 3 bases and J dropped 3; count of bases not matched to a gene: 6. The CDR3 runs to 15 residues. The CDR3: CASSLLAAGTDTQYF. The CDR3 nucleotides read TGTGCCAGCAGTTTGCTAGCGGCAGGAACAGATACGCAGTATTTT.

The chain employs TRBV30 and TRBJ2-2; either TRBD1 or TRBD2 may supply D (5 bases each). This CDR3 has 13 amino acids. Per the germline V gene, CDR1 is GTSNPN and CDR2 is SVGIG (reference sequence). V lost 2 bases, J lost 6 bases, and 10 bases lay in between. The CDR3 protein is CAWSHGAAGELFF. As DNA, the CDR3 is TGTGCCTGGAGTCACGGGGCAGCCGGGGAGCTGTTTTTT. The full variable domain, completed using reference TRBV30 and TRBJ2-2, is SQTIHQWPATLVQPVGSPLSLECTVEGTSNPNLYWYRQAAGRGLQLLFYSVGIGQISSEVPQNLSASRPQDRQFILSSKKLLLSDSGFYLCAWSHGAAGELFFGEGSRLTVL.

The chain carries TRBV11-3 and TRBJ2-2, with 9 bases aligning to TRBD1. The V and J ends lost 0 bases and 8 bases, in that order; junction bases with no gene match: 10. Germline assignment: CDR1 SGHNT and CDR2 YENEEA. This CDR3 has 17 residues. CDR3 sequence (DNA): TGTGCCAGCAGCTTAGAGGGGACAGGGCGCGGAAGTGGGGAGCTGTTTTTT. Protein product: CASSLEGTGRGSGELFF. The full variable domain, completed using reference TRBV11-3 and TRBJ2-2, is EAGVVQSPRYKIIEKKQPVAFWCNPISGHNTLYWYLQNLGQGPELLIRYENEEAVDDSQLPKDRFSAERLKGVDSTLKIQPAELGDSAVYLCASSLEGTGRGSGELFFGEGSRLTVL.

CDR3: CASRHRGAGANVLTF. CDR3 coding DNA: TGTGCCAGTAGACACAGGGGAGCTGGGGCCAACGTCCTGACTTTC. This sequence joins TRBV19 and TRBJ2-6; 7 nucleotides align to TRBD1. CDR3 size: 15 residues. Germline V CDR1 and CDR2: LNHDA, SQIVND (reference sequence). After removal of 6 bases from V and 2 bases from J, the junction contained 4 bases not matched to a gene.

The J gene is TRBJ2-3, the V gene TRBV29-1, with D maybe TRBD1 (5 bases). Trimming took 2 bases from V and 2 from J, leaving 8 bases between them. Germline V gene sequence: CDR1 SQVTM, CDR2 ANQGSEA. The CDR3 consists of 13 residues. CDR3 DNA: TGCAGCGTTGAATCAGGGTTCACAGATACGCAGTATTTT. Translation: CSVESGFTDTQYF.

The chain combines TRBV5-1 with TRBJ1-2, with D maybe TRBD1 (6 bases). V dropped 5 bases and J dropped 2 bases, with 10 bases sitting between them. The CDR3 spans 13 residues. CDR1 is SGHRS and CDR2 is YFSETQ in the germline V gene. CDR3 amino acids: CASRPGTNYGYTF. DNA of the CDR3: TGCGCCAGCAGACCCGGGACAAACTATGGCTACACCTTC.

The chain carries TRBV28 and TRBJ2-1, with TRBD2 matching over 9 bases. CDR1 and CDR2 (germline): MDHEN, SYDVKM. There are 15 residues in the CDR3. Trimming removed 7 bases from V and 4 bases from J; junction bases left unmatched: 8. CDR3 DNA: TGTGCCAGCATCATAGCGGGAGCTACTTACAATGAGCAGTTCTTC. It yields the protein CASIIAGATYNEQFF.

This clone has more than one count but fewer than ten. The gene calls are TRBV28 and TRBJ1-1, with D maybe TRBD1 (5 bases). In germline, CDR1 is MDHEN, CDR2 SYDVKM. The V end lost 8 bases, the J end lost 4 bases, and 11 bases lay between the germline ends. This CDR3 is 12 amino acids long. CDR3 loop: CASGTGSTEAFF. CDR3 DNA sequence: TGTGCCAGCGGTACAGGCTCCACTGAAGCTTTCTTT.

V and J are TRBV7-9 and TRBJ2-7; TRBD1 aligns across 10 bases. J was trimmed by 3 bases and V by 6 bases; bases with no gene match: 11. This CDR3 is 16 amino acids long. Germline V gene lookup returns CDR1 SEHNR and CDR2 FQNEAQ (reference sequence). In DNA, the CDR3 is TGTGCCAGCAGTCCAGTGGACGGGACAGGGGTCTACGAGCAGTACTTC. It is translated as CASSPVDGTGVYEQYF.

This clone was counted a single time. The chain has TRBV30 and TRBJ2-1, with 13 positions matching TRBD2. The CDR3 consists of 16 residues. Germline V CDR1 and CDR2: GTSNPN, SVGIG (reference sequence). Germline trimming cut 4 bases from V and 9 bases from J; bases unmatched to any gene: 12. The CDR3 nucleotides are TGTGCCTGGACGCACCGGACTAGCGGGAGCCCCAGTGAGCAGTTCTTC. This codes for CAWTHRTSGSPSEQFF.

The genes are TRBV4-1 and TRBJ2-1; D might be TRBD2 (6 bases). The V end was cut by 2 bases, the J end by 7 bases, with 15 bases between. CDR3 length equals 15 residues. Germline assignment: CDR1 MGHRA and CDR2 YSYEKL. CDR3 bases: TGCGCCAGCAGCCAACGGGAGAGCTCAATGAATGAGCAGTTCTTC. Protein: CASSQRESSMNEQFF.

The chain recombines TRBV7-6 with TRBJ2-5; D gene unclear. The CDR3 has 13 amino acids. Germline lookup yields CDR1 SGHVS and CDR2 FNYEAQ. V was shortened by 3 bases and J by 0 bases, with 5 bases between the two germline ends. The CDR3 is CASSLGYQETQYF. For the CDR3, the DNA is TGTGCCAGCAGCTTGGGGTACCAAGAGACCCAGTACTTC.

J is TRBJ2-5 and V is TRBV9; maybe TRBD1 (5 bases). The CDR3 extends over 16 amino acids. Germline-derived CDR1 and CDR2 are SGDLS and YYNGEE. Trimming removed 3 bases at V and 5 bases at J, with 20 bases between. The CDR3 DNA follows: TGTGCCAGCAGCGGTCCCCGGACAAAAATGGGGGAGACCCAGTACTTC. Protein product: CASSGPRTKMGETQYF. Complete variable domain (other parts from reference TRBV9 and TRBJ2-5): DSGVTQTPKHLITATGQRVTLRCSPRSGDLSVYWYQQSLDQGLQFLIQYYNGEERAKGNILERFSAQQFPDLHSELNLSSLELGDSALYFCASSGPRTKMGETQYFGPGTRLLVL.

The V call is TRBV6-5, the J call TRBJ2-7; D is perhaps TRBD1 (6 bases). The CDR3 consists of 13 residues. The V gene lost 6 bases and the J gene lost 4 bases, with 13 bases spanning the gap. The V gene's germline CDR1 is MNHEY and CDR2 SVGAGI. The CDR3 DNA reads as TGTGCCAGCAGGCGGACAGCACCGTACGAGCAGTACTTC. This gives the protein CASRRTAPYEQYF.

As regards this clone: This specimen includes other DNA sequences encoding the same CDR3. CDR3 protein: CASSSGTSGRVSYEQYF. The CDR3, as DNA: TGCGCCAGCAGCAGCGGGACTAGCGGGAGAGTCTCCTACGAGCAGTACTTC. This chain joins TRBV5-1 and TRBJ2-7, with 14 bases matching TRBD2. V gave up 4 bases and J gave up 0 bases; unmatched junction bases: 6. Germline V CDR1 and CDR2: SGHRS, YFSETQ. The CDR3 has 17 amino acids.